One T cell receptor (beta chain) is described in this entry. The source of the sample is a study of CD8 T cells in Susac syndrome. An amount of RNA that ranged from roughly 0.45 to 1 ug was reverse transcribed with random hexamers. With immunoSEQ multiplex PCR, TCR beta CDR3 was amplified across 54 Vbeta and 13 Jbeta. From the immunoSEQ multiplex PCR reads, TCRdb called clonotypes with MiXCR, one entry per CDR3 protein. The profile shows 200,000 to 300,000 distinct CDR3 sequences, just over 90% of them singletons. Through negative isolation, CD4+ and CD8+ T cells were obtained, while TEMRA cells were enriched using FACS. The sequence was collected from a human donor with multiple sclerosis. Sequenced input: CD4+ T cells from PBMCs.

The CDR3 sequence is CASRRVGSEQFF. The CDR3 bases are TGTGCCAGCAGAAGAGTAGGGAGTGAGCAGTTCTTC. The chain links TRBV2 to TRBJ2-1; D perhaps matches TRBD2 (5 bases). CDR1 and CDR2 from the germline V gene are SNHLY and FYNNEI. This CDR3 contains 12 residues. Trimming stripped 6 bases from V and 9 bases from J, with 12 bases between.